This TCR beta chain was sequenced during a study of radiotherapy plus CTLA-4 blockade in lung cancer. Overall study: Objective responses were documented in 15% to 20% of patients, with disease control in 31%. Study observations and caveats: Expansion in blood of tumor-derived TCR clones was seen after radiotherapy plus ipilimumab. How blood T cell clones changed early, along with interferon-beta, reportedly forecast response best.

Assay: immunoSEQ multiplex PCR; the TCRdb copy retains only in-frame clones and omits some. The sample includes 50,000 to 75,000 clones, about 80% seen only once; the top ten take around 4.8%. Ipilimumab CTLA-4 blockade and focal radiation were given to patients with chemo-refractory metastatic non-small-cell lung cancer. In the case of this clone: What it binds is unknown.

V gave up 11 bases and J gave up 0 bases, with 14 bases separating them. Germline CDR1 and CDR2: LNHDA and SQIVND (reference sequence). The CDR3 length is 14 residues. This receptor was identified in a human donor with non-small cell lung cancer who had a complete response to radiotherapy plus ipilimumab. This sequence joins TRBV19 and TRBJ1-5; no definite D call. Here the sequenced sample was peripheral blood, taken from a patient treated with radiotherapy plus ipilimumab. The CDR3: CACKDPYSNQPQHF. CDR3 coding DNA: TGTGCCTGCAAGGACCCATATAGCAATCAGCCCCAGCATTTT.